These T cell receptor beta chains were read from a single sample in a study of cytomegalovirus exposure and HLA in healthy donors. Sequencing was performed with immunoSEQ multiplex PCR; in TCRdb, only in-frame clones are kept and a portion is missing. The sample has 200,000 or so clones; 84% are singletons. Sequenced material: PBMCs. The origin of the receptors is a man aged 18-30 years in good health and CMV-seropositive. The CDR3 runs from the conserved cysteine through the conserved F or W. The D gene is left open where the match is weak. Where a row states a size, it is once, few, many or the class of an expanded clone; other rows omit it.

clone_size | j_call | v_call | cdr3_length | d_call | cdr3_nt | cdr3_aa
. | TRBJ1-3 | TRBV30 | 13 | TRBD1 | TGTGCCTGGAGCAGGGGGCAAGGAAACACCATATATTTT | CAWSRGQGNTIYF
once | TRBJ2-3 | TRBV7-2 | 15 | TRBD1 | TGTGCCAGCAGCTTATCCAGGGGGCGAGTGGATACGCAGTATTTT | CASSLSRGRVDTQYF
. | TRBJ2-1 | TRBV29-1 | 11 | . | TGCAGCGTTGTCAGGGACAATGAGCAGTTCTTC | CSVVRDNEQFF
. | TRBJ2-7 | TRBV21-1 | 15 | . | TGTGCCAGCAGCAAGCCGGCGGGGGGCTCCTACGAGCAGTACTTC | CASSKPAGGSYEQYF
. | TRBJ2-5 | TRBV4-3 | 15 | . | TGCGCCAGCAGCCAAGAAGGACAGTACCAAGAGACCCAGTACTTC | CASSQEGQYQETQYF
. | TRBJ1-1 | TRBV20-1 | 11 | . | TGCAGTGTAAGGGGGAACCCTGAAGCTTTCTTT | CSVRGNPEAFF
. | TRBJ2-5 | TRBV7-6 | 13 | . | TGTGCCAGCAGCCCTGGACAGCAAGAGACCCAGTACTTC | CASSPGQQETQYF
. | TRBJ2-7 | TRBV15 | 12 | . | TGTGCCACCAGCCAGGGCTACTACGAGCAGTACTTC | CATSQGYYEQYF
. | TRBJ2-7 | TRBV7-2 | 15 | TRBD2 | TGTGCCAGCAGCTTTGGACTAGCGACCACCTACGAGCAGTACTTC | CASSFGLATTYEQYF
. | TRBJ2-1 | TRBV4-1 | 17 | . | TGCGCCAGCAGCCAAGAGGCCAACGGCGGAACTTACAATGAGCAGTTCTTC | CASSQEANGGTYNEQFF
once | TRBJ1-4 | TRBV6-1 | 14 | TRBD1 | TGTGCCAGCAGCCTCGGGACAGGGGTTGAAAAACTGTTTTTT | CASSLGTGVEKLFF
. | TRBJ2-1 | TRBV5-1 | 16 | . | TGCGCCAGCAGCTTCCTCAGGGTTACAAAATACAATGAGCAGTTCTTC | CASSFLRVTKYNEQFF
once | TRBJ2-3 | TRBV29-1 | 10 | . | TGCAGCGTACAGACAGGAAGGCAGTATTTT | CSVQTGRQYF
once | TRBJ1-4 | TRBV27 | 14 | . | TGTGCCAGCAGCCGGCGAACGGGTAATGAAAAACTGTTTTTT | CASSRRTGNEKLFF
. | TRBJ2-2 | TRBV5-1 | 13 | TRBD2 | TGCGCCAGCAGCATAAAGCGGGGCAGCTGGCTGTTTTTT | CASSIKRGSWLFF
many | TRBJ2-6 | TRBV9 | 17 | TRBD1 | TGTGCCAGCAGGAGAACCTCAGGGGGTGCTGGGGCCAACGTCCTGACTTTC | CASRRTSGGAGANVLTF
. | TRBJ2-5 | TRBV5-4 | 16 | TRBD2 | TGTGCCAGCAGATACACTAGCGGGAGAAGTAGGGAGACCCAGTACTTC | CASRYTSGRSRETQYF
. | TRBJ2-7 | TRBV4-1 | 14 | . | TGCGCCAGCAGCCACCGGGACACAAGCTACGAGCAGTACTTC | CASSHRDTSYEQYF
. | TRBJ2-1 | TRBV27 | 15 | TRBD2 | TGTGCCAGCAGTCCGGGACTAGCGGATTACAATGAGCAGTTCTTC | CASSPGLADYNEQFF
. | TRBJ2-7 | TRBV9 | 14 | . | TGTGCCAGCAGCGTAGAAGGGAGAACCTACGAGCAGTACTTC | CASSVEGRTYEQYF
. | TRBJ2-2 | TRBV5-6 | 16 | . | TGTGCCAGCACCGAACTAGGTCAGCCGAACACCGGGGAGCTGTTTTTT | CASTELGQPNTGELFF
. | TRBJ2-1 | TRBV5-4 | 15 | TRBD2 | TGTGCCAGCAGCCTAAGCGGGAGGGCCTGGGATGAGCAGTTCTTC | CASSLSGRAWDEQFF
. | TRBJ1-2 | TRBV6-5 | 14 | . | TGTGCCAGCAGTTACTCATGGGGCAGGGATGGCTACACCTTC | CASSYSWGRDGYTF
once | TRBJ2-1 | TRBV29-1 | 15 | TRBD2 | TGCAGCGTTGGCCTGACTAGCGGAGCTAACAATGAGCAGTTCTTC | CSVGLTSGANNEQFF
. | TRBJ1-3 | TRBV28 | 14 | . | TGTGCCAGCAGTCCGGGGAACTCTGGAAACACCATATATTTT | CASSPGNSGNTIYF
. | TRBJ1-2 | TRBV25-1 | 11 | . | TGTGCCAGCAGAGAGAACTATGGCTACACCTTC | CASRENYGYTF
. | TRBJ2-3 | TRBV5-4 | 16 | TRBD1 | TGTGCCAGCAGCCCGGGGTTGGACAGGGGAGGAGATACGCAGTATTTT | CASSPGLDRGGDTQYF
. | TRBJ2-3 | TRBV18 | 20 | TRBD2 | TGTGCCAGCTCACTTGGTACCCCAGCGGGAGGACCATCTAGCACAGATACGCAGTATTTT | CASSLGTPAGGPSSTDTQYF
. | TRBJ2-1 | TRBV19 | 17 | . | TGTGCCAGTAGTATAGGGGGAGCGGGTTTAACCTACAATGAGCAGTTCTTC | CASSIGGAGLTYNEQFF
. | TRBJ1-1 | TRBV29-1 | 13 | . | TGCAGCGCCCGCAGGGGTTTAAACACTGAAGCTTTCTTT | CSARRGLNTEAFF
. | TRBJ2-5 | TRBV29-1 | 14 | TRBD2 | TGCAGCGTTGACCCTAGCGGCTCCATGGAGACCCAGTACTTC | CSVDPSGSMETQYF